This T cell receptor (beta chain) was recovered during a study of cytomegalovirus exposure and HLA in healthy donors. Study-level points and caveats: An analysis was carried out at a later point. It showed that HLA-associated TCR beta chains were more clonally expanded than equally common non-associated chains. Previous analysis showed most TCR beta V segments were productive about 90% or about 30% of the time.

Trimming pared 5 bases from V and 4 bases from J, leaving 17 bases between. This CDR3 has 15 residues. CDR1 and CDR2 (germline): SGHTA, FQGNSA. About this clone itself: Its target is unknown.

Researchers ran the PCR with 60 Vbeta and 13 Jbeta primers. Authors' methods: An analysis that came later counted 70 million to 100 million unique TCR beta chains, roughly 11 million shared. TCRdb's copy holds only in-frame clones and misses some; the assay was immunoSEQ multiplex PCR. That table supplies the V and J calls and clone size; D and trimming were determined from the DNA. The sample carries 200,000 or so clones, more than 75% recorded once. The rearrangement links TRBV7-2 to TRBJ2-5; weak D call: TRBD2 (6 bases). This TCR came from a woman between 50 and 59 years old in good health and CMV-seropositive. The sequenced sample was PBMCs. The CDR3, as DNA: TGTGCCAGCAGCCTCGTATGGGGGGACCGAGAGACCCAGTACTTC. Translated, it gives CASSLVWGDRETQYF.